The next 5 T cell receptor beta chains were all read from a single sample in a study of cytomegalovirus exposure and HLA in healthy donors. The study ran its PCR with 60 Vbeta and 13 Jbeta primers. The table came from immunoSEQ multiplex PCR; TCRdb's copy has only in-frame clones and leaves some out. Of about 190,000 clones listed, 79% were seen once; the top ten hold about 1.6%. Source material: PBMCs. These receptors were collected from a woman aged 18-29 years in good health and CMV-seronegative.

The chain uses TRBV9 and TRBJ2-7, with 7 bases lining up with TRBD2. CDR3 length: 15 amino acids. Germline trimming cut 2 bases from V and 5 bases from J; bases unmatched to any gene: 10. From germline, CDR1 is SGDLS and CDR2 YYNGEE. CDR3 nucleotide sequence: TGTGCCAGCAGCGTGGGGCCGGGGGGTCGCGACGAGCAGTACTTC. Its protein product is CASSVGPGGRDEQYF.

The chain uses TRBV15 and TRBJ1-2; 8 bases match TRBD1. V gave up 0 bases and J gave up 0 bases; unmatched junction bases: 12. The germline V gene has CDR1 LNHNV and CDR2 YYDKDF (reference sequence). The CDR3 length is 19 residues. This chain's CDR3 is CATSRDSPGGILANYGYTF. The CDR3, as DNA: TGTGCCACCAGCAGAGATAGCCCAGGGGGCATATTAGCTAACTATGGCTACACCTTC.

The chain recombines TRBV5-4 with TRBJ2-7; 7 bases map to TRBD2. Germline loops: CDR1 SGHNT, CDR2 YYREEE (reference sequence). V shed 4 bases, J shed 1 base, and the junction held 8 bases outside the gene matches. The CDR3 contains 15 residues. CDR3 in amino acids: CASSPGRESSYEQYF. CDR3 DNA sequence: TGTGCCAGCAGCCCGGGGCGGGAGTCGTCCTACGAGCAGTACTTC.

The rearrangement uses TRBV5-4 and TRBJ2-7; 12 bases fit TRBD1. Germline CDR1 and CDR2: SGHNT and YYREEE (reference sequence). There are 14 residues in the CDR3. V lost 4 bases to trimming and J lost 7 bases; unmatched junction nucleotides: 6. CDR3 protein: CASSRDRGQREQYF. The CDR3 region has the DNA TGTGCCAGCAGCCGGGACAGGGGGCAGCGGGAGCAGTACTTC.

CDR3 amino acids: CASSLAANQETQYF. The CDR3 DNA reads TGCGCCAGCAGCCTCGCAGCGAACCAAGAGACCCAGTACTTC. The chain links TRBV4-1 to TRBJ2-5; D ambiguous. The CDR3 spans 14 residues. V lost 4 bases, J lost 0 bases, and 9 bases lay in between. CDR1 and CDR2 (germline): MGHRA, YSYEKL.